This T cell receptor (beta chain) was sequenced for a study of Ad26.COV2.S vaccination and SARS-CoV-2 variants (dated by TCRdb to the early 2020s). About the full investigation: Vaccine-arm donors were drawn from COV1001, a multicentre, randomized, double-blind, placebo-controlled phase I-IIa trial of Ad26.COV2.S in healthy adults. Participants in the trial were split at random into five groups of five each, receiving low-dose or high-dose Ad26.COV2.S once or twice, or else placebo on both occasions. Investigators did not know the trial group allocation while performing experiments and assessing outcomes. TCRbeta repertoire sequencing was used to assess the specificity and breadth of SARS-CoV-2-reactive T cell receptors after Ad26.COV2.S vaccination. Ad26.COV2.S was administered intramuscularly at 5 x 10^10 or 1 x 10^11 viral particles, either as a single shot or as two shots given 56 days apart. The TCR-sequenced set comprised about 32 samples: approximately 19 Ad26.COV2.S vaccine recipients, 5 placebo recipients and 8 SARS-CoV-2 convalescent individuals. Study-wide conclusions, independent of this receptor: Substantial breadth of spike-specific CD8+ and CD4+ T cell responses was reported after vaccination. Comparing responses between vaccine doses or regimens was not something the study was powered to do. The authors noted that the TCR breadth and depth analyses may have underestimated total T cell responses. Vaccine and placebo recipients had comparable non-spike TCR breadth, which fits with the vaccine containing only spike. Higher spike-specific TCR breadth was observed in Ad26.COV2.S recipients than in placebo recipients (P = 0.0014).

Note on this clone: Its antigen target is currently unknown. Base-call qualities are not available, and no considerably larger clone is one nucleotide away.

The treatment or condition label, read with the paper, signifies: roughly 18 received Ad26.COV2.S at low or high dose, single or two shots; several received placebo; per-sample allocation not given. For vaccine and placebo recipients, the sequenced repertoires came from samples collected on day 63 after the first injection. Cohort 1b enrolled about two dozen adults aged 18-55 years at a single site in Boston, USA, between 29 July and 7 August 2020. Ad26.COV2.S consisted of a replication-incompetent adenovirus type 26 vector by which a prefusion-stabilized SARS-CoV-2 spike protein from the original Wuhan strain was expressed. The immunoSEQ Assay was the method used to sequence TCRbeta CDR3 regions. After extraction, genomic DNA underwent amplification by bias-controlled multiplex PCR, followed by high-throughput sequencing. The original pipeline was this. Collapsing and filtering of sequences were performed to quantify the absolute abundance of each unique TCRbeta CDR3 region. T cell fraction was estimated by normalizing TCRbeta template counts to usable DNA, which was measured by amplifying reference genes present in all nucleated cells. Repertoire TCRs were annotated as SARS-CoV-2-specific when V gene, CDR3 amino acid sequence and J gene were exactly matched to a known reactive TCR set. The reference SARS-CoV-2 TCR set was obtained from MIRA and was filtered for enrichment in COVID-19-positive ImmuneCODE repertoires, whereby public or cross-reactive TCRs were removed. Using the MIRA antigens, annotated TCRs were further analysed by specific ORF or by position within an ORF. Depth was the summed frequency of annotated unique rearrangements, while breadth was defined as annotated unique rearrangements over total unique productive rearrangements. TCR breadth was compared between groups using two-sided Wilcoxon rank-sum tests. TCRdb holds this immuneACCESS table with in-frame rearrangements only. Some clones are missing; in checked studies, unresolved V genes explain under half, and the rest has no known cause. The V and J calls and the clone size are those of that table, but D and trimming were determined from the DNA. The sample table contains roughly 380,000 clones; only one count was recorded for roughly 88% of them. The ten largest clones capture about 3.5% of the sample.

The junction shows trimming of 3 bases on V and 3 bases on J, plus 6 bases between the germline ends. The CDR3 has 13 amino acids, counting the end cysteine and phenylalanine. CDR3 DNA is the only sequence kept; it has 39 bases, read in frame from the first base. Based on the germline V gene, the CDR1 and CDR2 sequences are KGHSH and LQKENI. The sample here was peripheral blood, taken in a trial of Ad26.COV2.S vaccine versus placebo. Rearrangement joined TRBV18 to TRBJ1-5; no D gene call is confident. The receptor was isolated from a person between 18 and 65 years old who received the Ad26.COV2.S COVID-19 vaccine or a placebo. The CDR3 reads as follows: CASSPGYNQPQHF. The bases read TGTGCCAGCTCACCGGGGTACAATCAGCCCCAGCATTTT.